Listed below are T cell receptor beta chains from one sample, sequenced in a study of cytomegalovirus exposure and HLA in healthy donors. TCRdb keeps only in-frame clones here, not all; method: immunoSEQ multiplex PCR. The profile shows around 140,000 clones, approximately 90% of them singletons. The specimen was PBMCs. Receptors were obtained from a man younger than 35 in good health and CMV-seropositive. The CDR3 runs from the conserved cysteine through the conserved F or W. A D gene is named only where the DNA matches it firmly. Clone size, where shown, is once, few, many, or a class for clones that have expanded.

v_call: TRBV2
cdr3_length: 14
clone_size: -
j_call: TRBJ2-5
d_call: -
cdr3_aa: CASRSDRYQETQYF
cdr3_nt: TGTGCCAGCAGATCAGACAGGTACCAAGAGACCCAGTACTTC

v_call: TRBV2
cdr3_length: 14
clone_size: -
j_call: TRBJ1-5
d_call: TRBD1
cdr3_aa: CASSVGTGGQPQHF
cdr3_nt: TGTGCCAGCAGTGTTGGGACAGGGGGTCAGCCCCAGCATTTT

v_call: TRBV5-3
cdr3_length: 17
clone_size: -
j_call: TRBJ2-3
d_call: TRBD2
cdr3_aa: CARSLAPLAGLTDTQYF
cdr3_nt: TGTGCCAGAAGCTTGGCCCCCCTAGCGGGGCTCACAGATACGCAGTATTTT

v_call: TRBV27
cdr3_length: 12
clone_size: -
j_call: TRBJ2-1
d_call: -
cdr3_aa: CASSSFYNEQFF
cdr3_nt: TGTGCCAGCAGTTCGTTTTACAATGAGCAGTTCTTC

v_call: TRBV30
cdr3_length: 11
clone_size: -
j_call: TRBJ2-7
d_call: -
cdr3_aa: CAWSAMGVQYF
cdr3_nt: TGTGCCTGGAGCGCTATGGGCGTGCAGTACTTC

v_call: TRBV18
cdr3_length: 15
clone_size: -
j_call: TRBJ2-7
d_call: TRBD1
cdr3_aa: CASSPTDREAYEQYF
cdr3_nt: TGTGCCAGCTCACCGACGGACAGGGAGGCCTACGAGCAGTACTTC

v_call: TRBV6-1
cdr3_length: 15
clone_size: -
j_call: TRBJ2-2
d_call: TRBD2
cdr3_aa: CASSGGTSVFGELFF
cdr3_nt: TGTGCCAGCAGTGGCGGGACTAGCGTGTTCGGGGAGCTGTTTTTT

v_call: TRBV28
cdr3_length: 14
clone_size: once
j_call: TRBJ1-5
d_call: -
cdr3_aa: CASRRLRENQPQHF
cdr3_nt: TGTGCCAGCAGACGCTTACGAGAGAATCAGCCCCAGCATTTT

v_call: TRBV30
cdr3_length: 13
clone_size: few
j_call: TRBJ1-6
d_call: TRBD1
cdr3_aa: CASRDRVYSPLHF
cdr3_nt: TGTGCCTCCCGGGACAGGGTTTATTCACCCCTCCACTTT

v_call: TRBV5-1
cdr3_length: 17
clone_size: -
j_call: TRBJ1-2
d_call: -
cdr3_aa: CASSPIFREKLAGGYTF
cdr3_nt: TGCGCCAGCAGCCCGATCTTCCGGGAGAAACTTGCTGGTGGCTACACCTTC